The 27 T cell receptor beta chains below all came from one sample that was sequenced in a study of blood T cell repertoires in COVID-19. Data came from immunoSEQ multiplex PCR; TCRdb stores just in-frame clones and leaves some out. The sample gives nearly 90,000 clones, 90% of which show up once; over 5.5% is in the top ten. Sequencing was carried out using peripheral blood. The receptors were sampled from a man aged 18 to 30 with COVID-19, enrolled during active disease.

This clone was seen once. The V and J genes are TRBV2 and TRBJ2-4; 8 bases agree with TRBD2. Germline CDR1 and CDR2: SNHLY and FYNNEI. The CDR3 extends over 19 amino acids. J gave up 2 bases and V 8 bases, and 20 bases lay outside the gene matches. DNA of the CDR3: TGTGCCAGCCTTGGGCTAGCGGGCCAAGAGGGCGTAACCAAAAACATTCAGTACTTC. This encodes CASLGLAGQEGVTKNIQYF.

This clone was detected once. The chain combines TRBV11-3 with TRBJ2-7; 7 nucleotides line up with TRBD2. Germline loops: CDR1 SGHNT, CDR2 YENEEA. V lost 2 bases to trimming and J lost 3 bases; unmatched junction nucleotides: 4. The CDR3 consists of 14 residues. The CDR3: CASSLRSGNYEQYF. Here the CDR3 DNA reads TGTGCCAGCAGCTTAAGGAGCGGGAACTACGAGCAGTACTTC.

The chain is built from TRBV5-6 and TRBJ2-7; D possibly corresponds to TRBD1 (6 bases). The CDR3 loop spans 12 amino acids. Germline lookup yields CDR1 SGHDT and CDR2 YYEEEE. The V and J ends lost 4 bases and 8 bases respectively, with 13 bases between them. CDR3 in amino acids: CASSLGADKQYF. In DNA form, the CDR3 reads TGTGCCAGCAGCCTGGGGGCTGACAAGCAGTACTTC.

In this sample, this clone turned up a few times. The chain is built from TRBV6-8 and TRBJ2-7, with TRBD2 matching 8 bases. The V and J ends lost 10 bases and 0 bases, in that order; junction bases with no gene match: 5. There are 13 residues in the CDR3. The germline V gene has CDR1 MNHGY and CDR2 SAAAGT. The chain's CDR3 is CAIKSGSSYEQYF. DNA of the CDR3: TGTGCCATCAAGAGCGGGAGCTCCTACGAGCAGTACTTC.

The rearrangement links TRBV27 to TRBJ2-7, with D possibly being TRBD2 (6 bases). The germline V gene encodes CDR1 MNHEY and CDR2 SMNVEV (reference sequence). V dropped 3 bases and J dropped 8 bases, with 8 bases sitting between them. This CDR3 has 11 amino acids. In DNA form, the CDR3 reads TGTGCCAGCAGTTTCGGGACTCAGCAGTACTTC. Translating it yields CASSFGTQQYF.

This chain joins TRBV28 and TRBJ2-5, with D perhaps TRBD1 (6 bases). Germline CDR1 and CDR2: MDHEN and SYDVKM. The V gene lost 3 bases and the J gene lost 3 bases, with 11 bases spanning the gap. This CDR3 contains 14 residues. This CDR3 reads CASSLMQGKETQYF. In DNA form, the CDR3 reads TGTGCCAGCAGTTTGATGCAGGGGAAAGAGACCCAGTACTTC.

V gene TRBV27 combines with J gene TRBJ1-1; 8 bases agree with TRBD1. Germline CDR1 reads MNHEY; CDR2 reads SMNVEV (reference sequence). The CDR3 has 13 amino acids. V gave up 10 bases and J gave up 6 bases; unmatched junction bases: 10. CDR3 region: CATRGDRRAEAFF. The CDR3 coding sequence is TGTGCCACCCGGGGGGACAGGAGGGCTGAAGCTTTCTTT.

The chain links TRBV2 to TRBJ2-2, with D perhaps matching TRBD1 (7 bases). The CDR3 runs 15 residues. The germline V and J ends were trimmed by 10 bases and 6 bases, with 21 bases remaining between them. The germline gives CDR1 SNHLY, CDR2 FYNNEI. In nucleotides, the CDR3 is TGTGCCACCTTTCGCCAGGGGGGCAGGTCCGGGGAGCTGTTTTTT. It yields the protein CATFRQGGRSGELFF.

This clone was seen only once. This rearrangement joins TRBV19 to TRBJ2-7; the match to TRBD2 covers 12 bases. The germline CDR1 and CDR2 sequences are LNHDA and SQIVND (reference sequence). Trimming removed 4 bases from V and 2 bases from J; junction bases left unmatched: 3. The CDR3 covers 15 residues. The CDR3 protein is CASSNLAGGPYEQYF. Here the CDR3 DNA reads TGTGCCAGTAGTAATCTAGCGGGAGGGCCCTACGAGCAGTACTTC.

This chain uses TRBV28 with TRBJ1-2; no definite D call. CDR1 and CDR2 (germline): MDHEN, SYDVKM. The CDR3 covers 12 residues. The V end was cut by 5 bases, the J end by 6 bases, with 10 bases between. The CDR3 reads CASSATLNGYTF. CDR3 nucleotide sequence: TGTGCCAGCAGTGCCACACTAAATGGCTACACCTTC.

The chain is built from TRBV30 and TRBJ2-7, with a tentative D call TRBD1 (5 bases). V was pared by 1 base and J by 3 bases, with 10 bases between. The germline V gene encodes CDR1 GTSNPN and CDR2 SVGIG (reference sequence). CDR3 length: 13 amino acids. CDR3 nucleotide sequence: TGTGCCTGGAGTGAACAGGTTTACTACGAGCAGTACTTC. It codes for CAWSEQVYYEQYF.

This clone was detected only once. This chain uses TRBV5-5 with TRBJ2-7; no clear D. This CDR3 contains 13 residues. From germline, CDR1 is SGHKS and CDR2 YYEKEE (reference sequence). The V and J ends lost 4 bases and 5 bases respectively, with 13 bases between them. The CDR3 coding sequence is TGTGCCAGCAGCGAGGCCCCCGGCGACGAGCAGTACTTC. It codes for CASSEAPGDEQYF.

The chain couples TRBV4-3 to TRBJ2-1; 9 nucleotides line up with TRBD1. The CDR3 totals 17 residues. CDR1 LGHNA and CDR2 YSLEER come from the germline V gene. V was clipped by 0 bases and J by 6 bases; unmatched bases: 9. CDR3 nucleotide sequence: TGCGCCAGCAGCCAAGATAGTACGGGGACAGGGATCAATGAGCAGTTCTTC. Its protein is CASSQDSTGTGINEQFF.

The rearrangement links TRBV10-2 to TRBJ1-6, with D perhaps TRBD1 (6 bases). CDR1 WSHSY and CDR2 SAAADI come from the germline V gene. This CDR3 contains 15 residues. V lost 2 bases and J lost 7, with 12 bases in between. In DNA, the CDR3 is TGCGCCAGCAGTGAGGCGGTCAGGGGAAATTCACCCCTCCACTTT. It specifies CASSEAVRGNSPLHF.

The V gene is TRBV6-5, the J gene TRBJ2-7, with 8 bases lining up with TRBD1. Trimming at V came to 4 bases and at J to 2 bases, leaving 4 bases not matched to a gene. This CDR3 is built from 14 residues. Germline values: CDR1 MNHEY, CDR2 SVGAGI. Here the CDR3 reads CASSLVQGAYEQYF. The CDR3 region has the DNA TGTGCCAGCAGTTTGGTACAGGGGGCCTACGAGCAGTACTTC.

The chain joins TRBV14 to TRBJ2-7; 7 bases fit TRBD1. Trimming took 0 bases from V and 5 from J; bases not matched to a gene: 7. CDR3 size: 15 residues. Germline CDR1 and CDR2: SGHDN and FVKESK. The CDR3 is CASSQENRGFNEQYF. CDR3 nucleotides: TGTGCCAGCAGCCAAGAGAACAGGGGTTTTAACGAGCAGTACTTC. Combining the CDR3 with reference TRBV14 and TRBJ2-7 gives the whole variable domain EAGVTQFPSHSVIEKGQTVTLRCDPISGHDNLYWYRRVMGKEIKFLLHFVKESKQDESGMPNNRFLAERTGGTYSTLKVQPAELEDSGVYFCASSQENRGFNEQYFGPGTRLTVT.

This clone was observed a few times. V gene TRBV19 combines with J gene TRBJ1-2, with 7 bases fitting TRBD1. Germline CDR1 and CDR2: LNHDA and SQIVND (reference sequence). V dropped 2 bases and J dropped 8; count of bases not matched to a gene: 8. There are 14 residues in the CDR3. CDR3 sequence: CASSIPGTAQGYTF. For the CDR3, the DNA is TGTGCCAGTAGTATACCTGGGACAGCCCAGGGCTACACCTTC.

The chain is built from TRBV29-1 and TRBJ2-2, with 7 bases matching TRBD1. V gave up 4 bases and J gave up 1 base; unmatched junction bases: 6. Per germline, CDR1 SQVTM and CDR2 ANQGSEA. The CDR3 extends over 15 amino acids. CDR3 in DNA: TGCAGCGTTGGACCGGGACAGCGGAACACCGGGGAGCTGTTTTTT. Amino acids: CSVGPGQRNTGELFF.

The chain links TRBV6-6 to TRBJ1-2, with D possibly TRBD1 on 6 matching bases. Trimming took 2 bases from V and 2 from J, leaving 12 bases between them. The CDR3 is 15 residues long. Germline CDR1 MNHNY, CDR2 SVGAGI (reference sequence). The CDR3 coding sequence is TGTGCCAGCAGTTACCTACAGGGCCCCAACTATGGCTACACCTTC. Protein sequence: CASSYLQGPNYGYTF.

V is TRBV27 and J is TRBJ2-1; 9 positions agree with TRBD2. The V and J ends lost 5 bases and 0 bases, in that order; junction bases with no gene match: 2. Germline V lookup: CDR1 MNHEY, CDR2 SMNVEV (reference sequence). The CDR3 is 15 residues long. Here the CDR3 reads CASSNSGSSYNEQFF. The CDR3 DNA reads TGTGCCAGCAGTAATAGCGGGAGCTCCTACAATGAGCAGTTCTTC.

The DNA of the CDR3 is TGTGCCAGCAGCTTGGTTGTGCAGGGGAGCGGCTACACCTTC. Translated, it gives CASSLVVQGSGYTF. The chain links TRBV5-6 to TRBJ1-2, with D perhaps TRBD1 (6 bases). CDR1 and CDR2 from the germline V gene are SGHDT and YYEEEE. The CDR3 spans 14 residues. Trimming cost V 0 bases and J 8 bases, with 14 bases left between them. Looking up the rest from reference TRBV5-6 and TRBJ1-2 gives the full variable domain: DAGVTQSPTHLIKTRGQQVTLRCSPKSGHDTVSWYQQALGQGPQFIFQYYEEEERQRGNFPDRFSGHQFPNYSSELNVNALLLGDSALYLCASSLVVQGSGYTFGSGTRLTVV.

This rearrangement joins TRBV7-9 to TRBJ2-5; unclear D gene. Germline CDR1 is SEHNR and CDR2 is FQNEAQ (reference sequence). The CDR3 covers 17 residues. V dropped 4 bases and J dropped 3 bases, with 21 bases sitting between them. CDR3 region: CASSSSRAGPWEETQYF. CDR3 DNA: TGTGCCAGCAGCTCCTCTCGCGCAGGCCCATGGGAAGAGACCCAGTACTTC.

The J gene is TRBJ1-5, the V gene TRBV24-1, with 7 bases lining up with TRBD1. This CDR3 contains 13 residues. The germline CDR1 and CDR2 sequences are KGHDR and SFDVKD. Unmatched junction bases numbered 3, after V lost 4 bases and J lost 7 bases. The DNA for the CDR3 is TGTGCCACCAGTGAACGACAGGGACAGCCCCAGCATTTT. This encodes CATSERQGQPQHF.

The CDR3 loop is CASSFISLGQGTSYTF. The CDR3 nucleotides are TGTGCCAGCAGTTTTATCAGTTTGGGACAGGGAACCAGCTACACCTTC. V gene TRBV28 combines with J gene TRBJ1-2; the match to TRBD1 covers 9 bases. Germline V CDR1 and CDR2: MDHEN, SYDVKM. The CDR3 is 16 amino acids. J lost 9 bases, V lost 3 bases, and 14 bases had no gene match.

The chain combines TRBV6-4 with TRBJ1-2; 10 bases agree with TRBD1. Trimming cost V 7 bases and J 8 bases; bases outside gene matches: 10. The V gene's germline CDR1 is MRHNA and CDR2 SNTAGT. The CDR3 runs 14 residues. The CDR3 nucleotides are TGTGCCAGCAAAGACAGGGGACAGGGGATGGGCTACACCTTC. This translates into CASKDRGQGMGYTF.

The chain is built from TRBV5-4 and TRBJ1-1; possible D gene TRBD1, 5 bases. Germline CDR1 reads SGHNT; CDR2 reads YYREEE (reference sequence). Trimming took 3 bases from V and 0 from J, leaving 6 bases between them. CDR3 size: 13 residues. CDR3 amino acids: CASSWGVNTEAFF. The CDR3 nucleotides read TGTGCCAGCAGCTGGGGGGTGAACACTGAAGCTTTCTTT.

The chain employs TRBV11-2 and TRBJ2-7, with a tentative D call TRBD2 (5 bases). Germline values: CDR1 SGHAT, CDR2 FQNNGV. This CDR3 is 14 amino acids long. V lost 3 bases to trimming and J lost 2 bases, with 11 bases between them. The CDR3 here is CASSFGLGTYEQYF. In nucleotides, the CDR3 is TGTGCCAGCAGCTTTGGACTCGGAACCTACGAGCAGTACTTC.